This T cell receptor (beta chain) was obtained from a study of post-analysis software for immune sequencing data. Study at large: The disease courses covered relapsing-remitting, secondary progressive and progressive-relapsing multiple sclerosis.

The authors incorporated unique molecular identifiers into the TCR beta cDNA libraries. Each sample of roughly 0.9 to 11 million input T cells yielded around 500,000 cDNA molecules, so each molecule approximated one T cell. TCRdb reprocessed the PCR reads with MiXCR, giving one entry per CDR3 protein. The data contain hundreds of thousands of distinct CDR3 sequences, 25% to 30% of them seen just once; the ten biggest clones take up more than 0.45%. A word on this clonotype: No antigen is known for it.

Study-wide results and caveats: In patients, TRBV5-6, TRBV5-1 and TRBV20-1 belonged to four or five TRBV segments found more frequently than in controls. F-measure co-clustering was strong for batch-matched samples. Normalized Chao1 diversity was significantly reduced in patients versus controls.

CDR3 length: 12 residues. V was shortened by 3 bases and J by 5 bases, with 7 bases between the two germline ends. CDR1 and CDR2 from the germline V gene are SEHNR and FQNEAQ (reference sequence). The chain uses TRBV7-9 and TRBJ1-1; D call uncertain. The TCR sequence derives from a girl aged 5 to 17 with multiple sclerosis. The sample comprised blood. For the CDR3, the DNA is TGTGCCAGCAGCTTCCACCAGACTGAAGCTTTCTTT. Amino acids: CASSFHQTEAFF.